Reported below is one TCR beta chain. Its antigen remains unidentified. The sample holds other DNA sequences that translate to the same CDR3. The repertoire was sequenced with immunoSEQ multiplex PCR; TCRdb's copy has only in-frame clones and lacks some. The repertoire holds some 110,000 clones, with about 80% as singletons. Chemo-refractory metastatic non-small-cell lung cancer patients were treated with focal radiation plus CTLA-4 blockade with ipilimumab. The CDR3 is 15 residues long. Germline values: CDR1 SQVTM, CDR2 ANQGSEA. J gave up 2 bases and V 5 bases, and 11 bases lay outside the gene matches. The data derive from a study of radiotherapy plus CTLA-4 blockade in lung cancer. The wider study: Objective response was observed in about 19% of patients, and disease control in roughly 30%. Findings and limits, study-wide: Radiotherapy with ipilimumab was followed by blood expansion of tumor-derived clones.

Material: peripheral blood, obtained from a patient treated with radiotherapy plus ipilimumab. V usage is TRBV29-1 and J usage is TRBJ1-2, with 7 bases lining up with TRBD1. The clonotype was recovered from a human donor with non-small cell lung cancer that progressed on radiotherapy plus ipilimumab. Some clones in this sample may be carry-over from other donors' samples. In nucleotides, the CDR3 is TGCAGCGTTTTACACCCAGGACAGGAAAACTATGGCTACACCTTC. Protein: CSVLHPGQENYGYTF.